The 8 T cell receptor beta chains below all came from one sample that was sequenced in a study of T cell responses to AZD1222 COVID-19 vaccine. Here immunoSEQ multiplex PCR was the method, and the copy in TCRdb shows in-frame clones only, minus some. Seen here are roughly 100,000 clones, 88% observed once, and the top ten hold 20% to 25%. The specimen was peripheral blood, collected on day 0 of AZD1222 vaccination. The receptors originated from an adult in good health.

The chain is built from TRBV4-1 and TRBJ2-5; 8 bases match TRBD2. The CDR3 loop spans 18 amino acids. The junction had 13 bases not matched to a gene; V was cut back by 1 base and J by 3 bases. Germline CDR1 and CDR2: MGHRA and YSYEKL. The CDR3 DNA reads TGCGCCAGCAGCCAAGTCACGCTGGAGCGGGGGATAAAAGAGACCCAGTACTTC. This codes for CASSQVTLERGIKETQYF.

The V gene is TRBV7-9, the J gene TRBJ2-7, with D unresolved. The CDR3 covers 14 residues. Trimming took 1 base from V and 6 from J, leaving 13 bases between them. Germline loops: CDR1 SEHNR, CDR2 FQNEAQ (reference sequence). CDR3 DNA: TGTGCCAGCAGCTTAGAGTTCGCGGAGTCCGAGCAGTACTTC. This codes for CASSLEFAESEQYF.

This sequence joins TRBV27 and TRBJ2-7; 9 nucleotides agree with TRBD1. Trimming removed 5 bases from V and 6 bases from J; junction bases left unmatched: 5. CDR1 is MNHEY and CDR2 is SMNVEV in the germline V gene (reference sequence). The CDR3 consists of 13 residues. CDR3 sequence: CASSGTGTREQYF. The CDR3 DNA reads as TGTGCCAGCAGTGGGACAGGGACTCGCGAGCAGTACTTC.

J is TRBJ1-1 and V is TRBV19; possible D gene TRBD1, 5 bases. Trimming removed 5 bases at V and 6 bases at J, with 13 bases between. The CDR3 extends over 13 amino acids. Germline V gene lookup returns CDR1 LNHDA and CDR2 SQIVND (reference sequence). CDR3 sequence: CASSQRGRSEAFF. The CDR3 bases are TGTGCCAGTAGTCAGCGGGGGAGATCTGAAGCTTTCTTT.

This chain links TRBV28 with TRBJ1-5; D not resolved. V lost 6 bases and J 1 base, leaving 13 bases between the germline ends. Germline CDR1 MDHEN, CDR2 SYDVKM. The CDR3 covers 15 residues. Here the CDR3 DNA reads TGTGCCAGCAGAAATGGCGGGGTAAGCAATCAGCCCCAGCATTTT. Its translation is CASRNGGVSNQPQHF.

The V call is TRBV18, the J call TRBJ1-2; 12 bases fit TRBD1. The CDR3 sequence is 16 residues long. J lost 4 bases, V lost 3 bases, and 6 bases had no gene match. Germline CDR1 and CDR2: KGHSH and LQKENI. This CDR3 is CASSPGQGARSYGYTF. The CDR3 nucleotides are TGTGCCAGCTCACCGGGACAGGGGGCTCGTAGCTATGGCTACACCTTC.

This clone appeared a few times. This rearrangement joins TRBV10-1 to TRBJ2-7, with 8 nucleotides matching TRBD1. The CDR3 sequence is 14 residues long. CDR1 and CDR2 from the germline V gene are WNHNN and SYGVQD (reference sequence). V shed 5 bases, J shed 0 bases, and the junction held 3 bases outside the gene matches. CDR3 bases: TGCGCCAGCAGTCCGGGACAGGACTCCTACGAGCAGTACTTC. Its protein product is CASSPGQDSYEQYF.

The chain joins TRBV29-1 to TRBJ2-5; D remains unclear. CDR3 length equals 13 residues. The germline gives CDR1 SQVTM, CDR2 ANQGSEA. Between the trimmed V and J ends, which lost 7 bases and 4 bases, there was a span of 16 bases. The CDR3 reads CSAGRGEIETQYF. The CDR3 bases are TGCAGCGCTGGACGCGGCGAGATAGAGACCCAGTACTTC.